Detailed here is one TCR beta chain. Its antigen is as yet unknown. These data are taken from a study of cytomegalovirus exposure and HLA in healthy donors. The PCR contained 60 Vbeta and 13 Jbeta primers. Generated by immunoSEQ multiplex PCR, the TCRdb table keeps only in-frame clones and is missing some. The table has 90,000 to 130,000 clones, roughly 80% seen once; the top ten hold 1.3%. Study outcomes and limitations: It was shown in a later analysis that HLA-associated TCR beta chains were more clonally expanded than other, equally common chains. Analysis was carried out at a later point, and it linked a missense DCLRE1C variant to TCR beta V- and J-gene trimming.

Trimming took 4 bases from V and 8 from J; bases not matched to a gene: 11. CDR1 and CDR2 from the germline V gene are SGHTA and FQGNSA. The CDR3 is 16 residues long. This clonotype originated in a woman aged 25 to 39 in good health and CMV-seronegative. The J gene is TRBJ1-3, the V gene TRBV7-2; 10 nucleotides align to TRBD1. Input material: PBMCs. In nucleotides, the CDR3 is TGTGCCAGCAGCTCACTACCGGGACAGGGGTGGGACACCATATATTTT. It yields the protein CASSSLPGQGWDTIYF.